This TCR beta chain was sequenced during a study of T cell responses to AZD1222 COVID-19 vaccine. This CDR3 region has 16 residues. Germline-derived CDR1 and CDR2 are MNHEY and SMNVEV (reference sequence). V gave up 6 bases and J gave up 0 bases, with 12 bases separating them. Produced via immunoSEQ multiplex PCR; TCRdb's table is partial and in-frame only. This repertoire shows approximately 170,000 clones, 80% to 95% found once; its top ten account for about 1.6%. As regards this clone: The antigen is undetermined.

Study conclusions and caveats: Among AZD1222 vaccinees, only five or six were seropositive at baseline.

This material consisted of peripheral blood, taken on day 0 of AZD1222 vaccination. The chain carries TRBV27 and TRBJ2-6, with D perhaps given as TRBD1 or TRBD2 (5 bases each). The source is an adult in good health. The CDR3 sequence is CASSPGRSSGANVLTF. In DNA, the CDR3 is TGTGCCAGCAGCCCGGGACGGAGCTCTGGGGCCAACGTCCTGACTTTC.